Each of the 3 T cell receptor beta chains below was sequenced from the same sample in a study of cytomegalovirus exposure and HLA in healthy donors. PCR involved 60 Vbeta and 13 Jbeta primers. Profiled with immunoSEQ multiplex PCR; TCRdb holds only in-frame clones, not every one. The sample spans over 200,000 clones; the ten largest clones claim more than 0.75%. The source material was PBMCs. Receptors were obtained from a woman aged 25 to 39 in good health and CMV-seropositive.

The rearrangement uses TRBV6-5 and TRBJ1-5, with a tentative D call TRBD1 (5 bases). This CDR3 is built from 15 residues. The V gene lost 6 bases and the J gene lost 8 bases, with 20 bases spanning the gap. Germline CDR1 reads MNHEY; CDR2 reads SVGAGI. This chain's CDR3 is CASRPLGQGREPQHF. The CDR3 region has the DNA TGTGCCAGCAGACCCCTGGGGCAGGGAAGGGAGCCCCAGCATTTT.

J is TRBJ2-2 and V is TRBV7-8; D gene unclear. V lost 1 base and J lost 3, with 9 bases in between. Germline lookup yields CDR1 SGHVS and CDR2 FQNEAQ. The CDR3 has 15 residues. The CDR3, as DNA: TGTGCCAGCAGCTTAGACGACTCCTACACCGGGGAGCTGTTTTTT. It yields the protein CASSLDDSYTGELFF.

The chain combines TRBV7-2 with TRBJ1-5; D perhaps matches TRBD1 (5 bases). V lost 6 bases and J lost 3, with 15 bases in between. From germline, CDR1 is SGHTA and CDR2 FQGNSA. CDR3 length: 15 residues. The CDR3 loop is CASSLPGGINQPQHF. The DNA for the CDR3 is TGTGCCAGCAGTCTTCCGGGGGGTATCAATCAGCCCCAGCATTTT.